Below, 6 T cell receptor beta chains from the same sample are listed, as sequenced in a study of T cell responses to AZD1222 COVID-19 vaccine. Profiling relied on immunoSEQ multiplex PCR, and the TCRdb table lists in-frame clones only, not all of them. The sample has 140,000 or so clones; about 91% are singletons. The material was peripheral blood, obtained on day 0 of AZD1222 vaccination. These receptor sequences come from an adult in good health.

V and J are TRBV5-1 and TRBJ2-1; D possibly corresponds to TRBD2 (6 bases). The CDR3 has 14 residues. Per germline, CDR1 SGHRS and CDR2 YFSETQ. The V end lost 5 bases, the J end lost 8 bases, and 17 bases lay between the germline ends. The CDR3 DNA sequence: TGCGCCAGCAGAGACACACGGGGGATGGATGAGCAGTTCTTC. This codes for CASRDTRGMDEQFF. Supplemented by reference TRBV5-1 and TRBJ2-1, the full variable domain reads KAGVTQTPRYLIKTRGQQVTLSCSPISGHRSVSWYQQTPGQGLQFLFEYFSETQRNKGNFPGRFSGRQFSNSRSEMNVSTLELGDSALYLCASRDTRGMDEQFFGPGTRLTVL.

This clone was recorded once. This rearrangement joins TRBV4-1 to TRBJ2-7; D perhaps matches TRBD1 (7 bases). Trimming left V 2 bases short and J 4 bases short, with 15 bases between. Germline CDR1 MGHRA, CDR2 YSYEKL. The length of the CDR3 is 15 residues. The CDR3 loop reads CASSQSTGAGYEQYF. The CDR3 bases are TGCGCCAGCAGCCAATCAACAGGGGCGGGATACGAGCAGTACTTC.

This clone was seen once. The CDR3 DNA is TGTGCCTGGAGTTGGGGGAACACTGAAGCTTTCTTT. As protein: CAWSWGNTEAFF. J is TRBJ1-1 and V is TRBV30; D is uncertain. The CDR3 covers 12 residues. Germline V gene data show CDR1 as GTSNPN and CDR2 as SVGIG (reference sequence). V was clipped by 2 bases and J by 1 base, with 5 bases between them. Full variable domain (rest looked up from reference TRBV30 and TRBJ1-1): SQTIHQWPATLVQPVGSPLSLECTVEGTSNPNLYWYRQAAGRGLQLLFYSVGIGQISSEVPQNLSASRPQDRQFILSSKKLLLSDSGFYLCAWSWGNTEAFFGQGTRLTVV.

CDR3 bases: TGCGCCAGCAGCTTGGTTTCAGGGGTCCACGAGCAGTACTTC. This gives the protein CASSLVSGVHEQYF. The chain employs TRBV5-1 and TRBJ2-7; tentative D call: TRBD1 (6 bases). V was clipped by 0 bases and J by 5 bases, with 12 bases between them. The germline gives CDR1 SGHRS, CDR2 YFSETQ. CDR3 size: 14 residues.

This chain uses TRBV27 with TRBJ1-4; D is possibly TRBD1 (5 bases). The CDR3 runs to 15 residues. CDR1 is MNHEY and CDR2 is SMNVEV in the germline V gene (reference sequence). V was trimmed by 4 bases and J by 6 bases, leaving 15 bases between them. For the CDR3, the DNA is TGTGCCAGCAGTTCTCCAACCAGGGTCGATGAAAAACTGTTTTTT. Amino acid sequence: CASSSPTRVDEKLFF.

The rearrangement joins TRBV5-1 to TRBJ2-2, with D maybe TRBD2 (5 bases). The CDR3 is made up of 13 amino acids. Germline CDR1 is SGHRS and CDR2 is YFSETQ. Between the trimmed V and J ends, which lost 7 bases and 7 bases, there was a span of 14 bases. The CDR3 DNA sequence: TGCGCCAGCGCCCGAGAGGGCGGCGGGGAGCTGTTTTTT. Amino acid sequence: CASAREGGGELFF.